These T cell receptor beta chains were read from a single sample in a study of Ad26.COV2.S vaccination and SARS-CoV-2 variants. The assay was immunoSEQ multiplex PCR, and TCRdb's table has in-frame clones only and misses some. The data show some 640,000 clones, roughly 90% seen once. This specimen was peripheral blood, taken in a trial of Ad26.COV2.S vaccine versus placebo. The receptors come from a person aged 18 to 65 who received the Ad26.COV2.S COVID-19 vaccine or a placebo. The CDR3 runs from the conserved cysteine through the conserved F or W. D genes are given only for firm matches. Clone size is given for some rows only: seen once, a few or many times, or a class if the clone is expanded.

CASSITLDRAYF	TGTGCCAGCAGTATCACCTTGGACAGGGCTTACTTC	-	TRBD1	TRBJ2-7	TRBV2
CATSLTGTETQYF	TGTGCCACCAGTTTGACAGGGACGGAGACCCAGTACTTC	once	TRBD1	TRBJ2-5	TRBV24-1
CASSLEARSYRYEQYF	TGTGCCAGCAGTTTAGAGGCTCGATCCTATAGGTACGAGCAGTACTTC	-	-	TRBJ2-7	TRBV27
CAWSVLPGYTF	TGTGCCTGGAGTGTACTTCCAGGCTACACCTTC	few	-	TRBJ1-2	TRBV30
CASSLGKQGGKLFF	TGTGCCAGCAGCTTAGGGAAACAGGGTGGAAAACTGTTTTTT	-	-	TRBJ1-4	TRBV13
CASSFALADPRAQYF	TGTGCCAGCAGCTTTGCACTAGCGGATCCCAGGGCGCAGTATTTT	-	TRBD2	TRBJ2-3	TRBV7-9
CASSLRVNQPQHF	TGTGCCAGCAGCCTCAGGGTTAATCAGCCCCAGCATTTT	-	-	TRBJ1-5	TRBV3-1/TRBV3-2
CASSRGRDGYTF	TGTGCCAGCAGCCGAGGACGGGATGGCTACACCTTC	-	-	TRBJ1-2	TRBV3-1/TRBV3-2
CASSATINEQFF	TGTGCCAGCAGCGCGACCATCAATGAGCAGTTCTTC	once	-	TRBJ2-1	TRBV9
CASTQIGQYYGYTF	TGTGCCAGCACCCAAATCGGACAATACTATGGCTACACCTTC	-	-	TRBJ1-2	TRBV6-6
CASSRGQSSFGYTF	TGTGCCAGCAGTAGGGGGCAAAGTAGTTTTGGCTACACCTTC	-	TRBD1	TRBJ1-2	TRBV7-2
CASSPGYQETQYF	TGTGCCAGCAGCCCGGGCTATCAAGAGACCCAGTACTTC	-	-	TRBJ2-5	TRBV14
CASSPGQGNQPQHF	TGTGCCAGCAGCCCCGGACAGGGGAATCAGCCCCAGCATTTT	-	TRBD1	TRBJ1-5	TRBV5-4
CASRTVAGNTGELFF	TGCGCCAGCAGAACAGTAGCGGGGAACACCGGGGAGCTGTTTTTT	-	TRBD2	TRBJ2-2	TRBV5-1
CASSLGGAGRTDTQYF	TGTGCCAGCAGCTTAGGAGGGGCCGGGAGAACAGATACGCAGTATTTT	-	-	TRBJ2-3	TRBV7-9
CASSAGGPPLHF	TGTGCCAGCAGTGCAGGGGGCCCACCCCTCCACTTT	-	TRBD1	TRBJ1-6	TRBV2
CASSPQDRGYTF	TGTGCCAGTAGTCCTCAAGACCGTGGCTACACCTTC	-	-	TRBJ1-2	TRBV19
CASSRDSNNQPQHF	TGTGCCAGCAGCCGAGACAGCAACAATCAGCCCCAGCATTTT	-	-	TRBJ1-5	TRBV7-8
CASGLARYQPRGQGEETQYF	TGTGCTAGTGGTTTGGCGCGGTATCAGCCTCGGGGACAGGGGGAAGAGACCCAGTACTTC	-	TRBD1	TRBJ2-5	TRBV12-5
CASSSRLAGGPDEQFF	TGTGCCAGTAGTTCCCGACTAGCGGGAGGTCCGGATGAGCAGTTCTTC	-	TRBD2	TRBJ2-1	TRBV19
CASTKRGGMNTEAFF	TGTGCCAGCACCAAAAGGGGTGGAATGAACACTGAAGCTTTCTTT	-	-	TRBJ1-1	TRBV7-9
CASSDWMGGTEAFF	TGCGCCAGCAGTGACTGGATGGGGGGCACTGAAGCTTTCTTT	-	-	TRBJ1-1	TRBV10-2
CATSSISYEQYF	TGTGCCACCAGCAGTATTTCCTACGAGCAGTACTTC	-	-	TRBJ2-7	TRBV15
CASSQARNTEAFF	TGCGCCAGCAGCCAAGCCAGGAACACTGAAGCTTTCTTT	-	-	TRBJ1-1	TRBV4-1
CASSIRTGLGQPQHF	TGTGCCAGTAGTATAAGGACAGGGCTCGGTCAGCCCCAGCATTTT	-	TRBD1	TRBJ1-5	TRBV19
CASSYSGGYTEAFF	TGTGCCAGCAGCTACTCAGGGGGCTACACTGAAGCTTTCTTT	-	TRBD1	TRBJ1-1	TRBV13